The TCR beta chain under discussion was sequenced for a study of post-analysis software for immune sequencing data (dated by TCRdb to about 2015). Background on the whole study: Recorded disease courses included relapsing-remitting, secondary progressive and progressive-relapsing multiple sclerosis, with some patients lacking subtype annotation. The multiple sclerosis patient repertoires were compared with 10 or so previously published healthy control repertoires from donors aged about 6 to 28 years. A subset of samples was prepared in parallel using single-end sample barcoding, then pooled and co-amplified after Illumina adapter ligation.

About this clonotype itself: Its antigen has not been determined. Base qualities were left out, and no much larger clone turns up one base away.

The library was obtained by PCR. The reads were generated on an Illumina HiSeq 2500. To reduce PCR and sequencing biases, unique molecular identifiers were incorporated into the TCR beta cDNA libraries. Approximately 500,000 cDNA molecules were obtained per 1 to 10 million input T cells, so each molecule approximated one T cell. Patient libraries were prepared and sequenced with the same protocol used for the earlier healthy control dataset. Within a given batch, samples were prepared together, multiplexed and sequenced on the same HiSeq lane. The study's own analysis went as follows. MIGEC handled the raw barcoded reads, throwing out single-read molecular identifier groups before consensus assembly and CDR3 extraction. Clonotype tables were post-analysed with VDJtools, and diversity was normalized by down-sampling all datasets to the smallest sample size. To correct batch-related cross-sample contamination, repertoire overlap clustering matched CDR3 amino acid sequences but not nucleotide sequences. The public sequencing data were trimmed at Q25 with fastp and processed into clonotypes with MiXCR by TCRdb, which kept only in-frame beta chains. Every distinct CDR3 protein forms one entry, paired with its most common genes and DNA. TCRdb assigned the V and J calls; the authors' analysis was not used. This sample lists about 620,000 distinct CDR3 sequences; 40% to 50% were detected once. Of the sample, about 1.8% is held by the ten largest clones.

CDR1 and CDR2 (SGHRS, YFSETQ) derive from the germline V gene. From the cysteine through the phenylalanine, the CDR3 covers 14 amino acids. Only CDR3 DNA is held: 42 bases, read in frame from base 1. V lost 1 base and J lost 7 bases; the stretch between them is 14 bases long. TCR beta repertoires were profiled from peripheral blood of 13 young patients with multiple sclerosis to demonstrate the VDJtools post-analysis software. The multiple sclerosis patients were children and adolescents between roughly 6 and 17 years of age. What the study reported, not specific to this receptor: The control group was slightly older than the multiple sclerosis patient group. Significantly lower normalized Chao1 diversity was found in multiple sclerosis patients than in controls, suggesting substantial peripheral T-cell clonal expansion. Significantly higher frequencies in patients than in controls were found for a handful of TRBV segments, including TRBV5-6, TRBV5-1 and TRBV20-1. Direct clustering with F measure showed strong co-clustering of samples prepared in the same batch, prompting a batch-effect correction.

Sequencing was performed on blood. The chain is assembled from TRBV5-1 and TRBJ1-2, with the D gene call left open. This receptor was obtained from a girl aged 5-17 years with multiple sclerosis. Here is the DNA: TGCGCCAGCAGCTTGAATGCCGGCGATGGTGGCTACACCTTC. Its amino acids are CASSLNAGDGGYTF.